The 19 T cell receptor beta chains listed next were all sequenced from one sample in a study of blood T cells in healthy people across ages. The use of a sample-barcoded 5' primer and a J-beta primer mix characterized a second PCR of about 6 to 12 cycles. Each CDR3 protein is one row after TCRdb ran MiXCR on the 5' RACE reads. The sample yields over 1.5 million distinct CDR3 sequences, about 50% seen once. Sequencing was carried out using blood. These receptors came from a woman in her thirties or forties in good health.

The V call is TRBV5-1, the J call TRBJ2-1; 7 bases fit TRBD1. J gave up 5 bases and V 7 bases, and 9 bases lay outside the gene matches. The CDR3 is 14 residues long. Looked up from germline, CDR1 is SGHRS and CDR2 is YFSETQ. The CDR3 DNA reads as TGCGCCAGCGGGGGAAAGACAGGGAACAATGAGCAGTTCTTC. Translated: CASGGKTGNNEQFF.

V is TRBV11-2 and J is TRBJ2-5, with TRBD2 identical over 8 bases. CDR1 is SGHAT, CDR2 FQNNGV, per germline. V trimming: 1 base; J trimming: 10 bases; junction bases outside the gene matches: 11. The CDR3 loop spans 15 amino acids. The CDR3 bases are TGTGCCAGCAGCTTAGTAGCGGGAAGGAGTGAGGACCAGTACTTC. Its protein is CASSLVAGRSEDQYF.

This clonotype occurred many times. This chain uses TRBV4-3 with TRBJ2-5, with D possibly matching TRBD1 (6 bases). Germline loops: CDR1 LGHNA, CDR2 YSLEER. V was shortened by 0 bases and J by 2 bases, with 10 bases between the two germline ends. This CDR3 spans 15 amino acids. CDR3 region: CASSQDRDTQETQYF. The CDR3 DNA sequence: TGCGCCAGCAGCCAAGATCGGGACACACAAGAGACCCAGTACTTC.

This chain connects TRBV7-9 to TRBJ2-7; 7 bases are a match to TRBD1. This CDR3 has 15 residues. The V segment lost 4 bases and the J segment 0 bases; nucleotides outside the gene matches: 6. Germline V gives CDR1 SEHNR, CDR2 FQNEAQ (reference sequence). In DNA, the CDR3 is TGTGCCAGCAGCTCCGGCCGGGACAGCTCCTACGAGCAGTACTTC. It codes for CASSSGRDSSYEQYF.

V and J are TRBV20-1 and TRBJ2-7; D gene unclear. The CDR3 extends over 12 amino acids. Germline V gives CDR1 DFQATT, CDR2 SNEGSKA (reference sequence). V gave up 7 bases and J gave up 3 bases, with 13 bases separating them. The CDR3 nucleotides read TGCAGTGGCAGACCTCAGAGCTACGAGCAGTACTTC. Translation: CSGRPQSYEQYF.

The rearrangement joins TRBV4-3 to TRBJ2-1; a possible D gene is TRBD1 (6 bases). V was pared by 4 bases and J by 10 bases, with 17 bases between. The length of the CDR3 is 14 residues. Germline CDR1 reads LGHNA; CDR2 reads YSLEER. This CDR3 is CASSPAQGMGEQFF. The CDR3 DNA reads as TGCGCCAGCAGCCCCGCACAGGGTATGGGGGAGCAGTTCTTC.

The chain combines TRBV6-6 with TRBJ2-5, with 9 positions matching TRBD2. V shed 5 bases, J shed 6 bases, and the junction held 10 bases outside the gene matches. CDR3 length: 15 residues. Germline CDR1 MNHNY, CDR2 SVGAGI (reference sequence). CDR3 in amino acids: CASSPRPSGEKTQYF. The DNA of the CDR3 is TGTGCCAGCAGTCCCCGGCCTAGCGGGGAGAAGACCCAGTACTTC.

This chain joins TRBV4-3 and TRBJ2-4, with 9 bases identical to TRBD1. Germline V CDR1 and CDR2: LGHNA, YSLEER. This CDR3 contains 14 residues. Trimming took 6 bases from V and 13 from J; bases not matched to a gene: 13. DNA of the CDR3: TGCGCCAGCAGACAGGGGGCTCTCTACAATGAGCAGTACTTC. It translates to CASRQGALYNEQYF.

The chain couples TRBV5-5 to TRBJ1-2, with 7 bases lining up with TRBD1. CDR1 and CDR2 from the germline V gene are SGHKS and YYEKEE (reference sequence). The V gene end was trimmed by 7 bases and the J gene end by 0 bases; junction bases not matched to a gene: 9. The CDR3 covers 15 residues. The DNA for the CDR3 is TGTGCCAGCCGAACGACGGGACAGTCTAACTATGGCTACACCTTC. Translation gives CASRTTGQSNYGYTF.

This clonotype was seen a handful of times. This chain uses TRBV2 with TRBJ2-1, with D perhaps matching TRBD2 (6 bases). The germline V gene encodes CDR1 SNHLY and CDR2 FYNNEI. V was shortened by 6 bases and J by 6 bases, with 12 bases between the two germline ends. This CDR3 is 13 amino acids long. CDR3 residues: CASRTGGFNEQFF. CDR3 nucleotide sequence: TGTGCCAGCAGGACTGGAGGGTTCAATGAGCAGTTCTTC.

This clonotype has only a few counts. The V gene is TRBV11-2, the J gene TRBJ2-4, with a possible D match to TRBD2 (6 bases). The DNA end lines up better with TRBJ2-7; the J call may be wrong. This CDR3 region has 13 residues. Germline CDR1 and CDR2: SGHAT and FQNNGV. CDR3 loop: CASGSGLLDEQYF. For the CDR3, the DNA is TGTGCCAGCGGCTCGGGACTTCTCGACGAGCAGTACTTC.

The sample holds many counts of this clonotype. The gene calls are TRBV6-5 and TRBJ2-1, with D uncertain. Germline lookup yields CDR1 MNHEY and CDR2 SVGAGI. The CDR3 has 13 amino acids. V gave up 3 bases and J gave up 4 bases, with 7 bases separating them. This CDR3 is CASSYSVYNEQFF. The CDR3 bases are TGTGCCAGCAGTTATTCCGTTTACAATGAGCAGTTCTTC.

The chain uses TRBV12-3 or TRBV12-4 and TRBJ2-7, with D tentatively TRBD1 or TRBD2 (5 bases each). The CDR3 runs 15 residues. Trimming pared 6 bases from V and 4 bases from J, leaving 19 bases between. The CDR3 sequence: CASSSRWERGYEQYF. CDR3 in DNA: TGTGCCAGCAGCTCGAGATGGGAGAGGGGTTACGAGCAGTACTTC.

The chain couples TRBV21-1 to TRBJ1-6; TRBD1, as called in the table, went unchecked against the DNA. TRBV21-1 is annotated as a pseudogene. The length of the CDR3 is 15 residues. The CDR3 DNA sequence: TGTGCCAGCAAGAATAGGGGCAGGGTCAACTCACCCCTCCACTTT. It is translated as CASKNRGRVNSPLHF.

This clonotype has just a few counts. This rearrangement joins TRBV3-1 to TRBJ1-5, with D hard to call. From germline, CDR1 is LGHDT and CDR2 YNNKEL (reference sequence). This CDR3 region has 14 residues. The V end was cut by 1 base, the J end by 6 bases, with 10 bases between. CDR3 region: CASSQAESGQPQHF. The CDR3 DNA sequence: TGTGCCAGCAGCCAAGCAGAGTCAGGTCAGCCCCAGCATTTT.

In its sample, this clonotype was seen a few times. V gene TRBV29-1 combines with J gene TRBJ2-3; tentatively, D is TRBD1 (8 bases). V lost 8 bases to trimming and J lost 3 bases, with 24 bases between them. This CDR3 contains 16 residues. Germline V gene sequence: CDR1 SQVTM, CDR2 ANQGSEA. CDR3 nucleotides: TGCAGCATACCAAGGGGGGGACAGGATCTAACAGATACGCAGTATTTT. This encodes CSIPRGGQDLTDTQYF.

The rearrangement uses TRBV1 and TRBJ2-7. TRBV1 is a pseudogene locus. The CDR3 is 14 residues long. CDR3 nucleotides: TGCACCAGCAGCCAACAGGGAGCCCCCTACGAGCAGTACTTC. It yields the protein CTSSQQGAPYEQYF.

This clonotype was seen a handful of times. J is TRBJ2-5 and V is TRBV7-2; 8 nucleotides line up with TRBD1. Germline V CDR1 and CDR2: SGHTA, FQGNSA. The CDR3 has 11 amino acids. The junction had 2 bases not matched to a gene; V was cut back by 1 base and J by 13 bases. DNA of the CDR3: TGTGCCAGCAGCTTAGGGGGACAGGCGTACTTC. Amino acids: CASSLGGQAYF.

This rearrangement joins TRBV11-1 to TRBJ1-2; TRBD1 aligns across 7 bases. The CDR3 loop spans 13 amino acids. Germline CDR1 and CDR2: SGHAT and FQDESV (reference sequence). V lost 5 bases and J lost 7; bases outside the gene matches: 7. The CDR3 nucleotides are TGTGCCAGCAGCGGAGAGACAGGGAGTGGCTACACCTTC. This translates into CASSGETGSGYTF.